This TCR beta chain was sequenced during a study of beta chain features in type 1 diabetes. Study-level points and caveats: In cDNA sequencing, cells with high TCR expression could be over-represented. Type 1 diabetes patients had TCRB CDR3s that were shorter (moderately but significantly so) in all four CD4+ subsets.

All of the isolated RNA was reverse transcribed, so expressed TCRB transcripts were sequenced. Regulatory, naive and central memory T cell samples averaged roughly 3.8 million reads. Method: immunoSEQ multiplex PCR; TCRdb's copy keeps in-frame clones and lacks some. The data contain about 150,000 clones, 40% to 60% of them singletons. As regards this clone: Its antigen is not identified.

Germline trimming cut 0 bases from V and 7 bases from J; bases unmatched to any gene: 5. The CDR3 has 14 residues. Germline loops: CDR1 GTSNPN, CDR2 SVGIG (reference sequence). The chain employs TRBV30 and TRBJ1-5; TRBD1 matches at 8 bases. The source material was Tregs from blood. The receptor was derived from a man between 18 and 29 years old in good health. This CDR3 is CAWSVTGAGQPQHF. The DNA of the CDR3 is TGTGCCTGGAGTGTGACAGGGGCTGGCCAGCCCCAGCATTTT.